This entry describes one T cell receptor beta chain. The antigen is not known. The data were obtained in a study of cytomegalovirus exposure and HLA in healthy donors. J lost 3 bases, V lost 2 bases, and 5 bases had no gene match. Germline V gene lookup returns CDR1 MNHNY and CDR2 SVGAGI (reference sequence). The length of the CDR3 is 16 residues. The PCR contained 60 Vbeta and 13 Jbeta primers. Method: immunoSEQ multiplex PCR; TCRdb's copy keeps in-frame clones and lacks some. Altogether 150,000 or so clones are present, about 80% being singletons, with the ten largest covering nearly 6.5%. Findings and caveats of the study: There were reportedly fewer N-insertions in an Asian-associated ancestry cluster than the approximately 670-donor mean, in a later analysis. The authors later linked a missense DCLRE1C variant to TCR beta V- and J-gene trimming. In a later analysis, at a false discovery rate of 0.05, about 15,000 TCR beta sequences were associated with HLA alleles.

The sequenced sample was PBMCs. The V and J genes are TRBV6-6 and TRBJ1-5, with 9 bases lining up with TRBD1. This clonotype originated in a man aged 40-49 years in good health and CMV-seropositive. The CDR3: CASSYGYRGPNQPQHF. The CDR3 nucleotides are TGTGCCAGCAGTTACGGCTACAGGGGGCCCAATCAGCCCCAGCATTTT.